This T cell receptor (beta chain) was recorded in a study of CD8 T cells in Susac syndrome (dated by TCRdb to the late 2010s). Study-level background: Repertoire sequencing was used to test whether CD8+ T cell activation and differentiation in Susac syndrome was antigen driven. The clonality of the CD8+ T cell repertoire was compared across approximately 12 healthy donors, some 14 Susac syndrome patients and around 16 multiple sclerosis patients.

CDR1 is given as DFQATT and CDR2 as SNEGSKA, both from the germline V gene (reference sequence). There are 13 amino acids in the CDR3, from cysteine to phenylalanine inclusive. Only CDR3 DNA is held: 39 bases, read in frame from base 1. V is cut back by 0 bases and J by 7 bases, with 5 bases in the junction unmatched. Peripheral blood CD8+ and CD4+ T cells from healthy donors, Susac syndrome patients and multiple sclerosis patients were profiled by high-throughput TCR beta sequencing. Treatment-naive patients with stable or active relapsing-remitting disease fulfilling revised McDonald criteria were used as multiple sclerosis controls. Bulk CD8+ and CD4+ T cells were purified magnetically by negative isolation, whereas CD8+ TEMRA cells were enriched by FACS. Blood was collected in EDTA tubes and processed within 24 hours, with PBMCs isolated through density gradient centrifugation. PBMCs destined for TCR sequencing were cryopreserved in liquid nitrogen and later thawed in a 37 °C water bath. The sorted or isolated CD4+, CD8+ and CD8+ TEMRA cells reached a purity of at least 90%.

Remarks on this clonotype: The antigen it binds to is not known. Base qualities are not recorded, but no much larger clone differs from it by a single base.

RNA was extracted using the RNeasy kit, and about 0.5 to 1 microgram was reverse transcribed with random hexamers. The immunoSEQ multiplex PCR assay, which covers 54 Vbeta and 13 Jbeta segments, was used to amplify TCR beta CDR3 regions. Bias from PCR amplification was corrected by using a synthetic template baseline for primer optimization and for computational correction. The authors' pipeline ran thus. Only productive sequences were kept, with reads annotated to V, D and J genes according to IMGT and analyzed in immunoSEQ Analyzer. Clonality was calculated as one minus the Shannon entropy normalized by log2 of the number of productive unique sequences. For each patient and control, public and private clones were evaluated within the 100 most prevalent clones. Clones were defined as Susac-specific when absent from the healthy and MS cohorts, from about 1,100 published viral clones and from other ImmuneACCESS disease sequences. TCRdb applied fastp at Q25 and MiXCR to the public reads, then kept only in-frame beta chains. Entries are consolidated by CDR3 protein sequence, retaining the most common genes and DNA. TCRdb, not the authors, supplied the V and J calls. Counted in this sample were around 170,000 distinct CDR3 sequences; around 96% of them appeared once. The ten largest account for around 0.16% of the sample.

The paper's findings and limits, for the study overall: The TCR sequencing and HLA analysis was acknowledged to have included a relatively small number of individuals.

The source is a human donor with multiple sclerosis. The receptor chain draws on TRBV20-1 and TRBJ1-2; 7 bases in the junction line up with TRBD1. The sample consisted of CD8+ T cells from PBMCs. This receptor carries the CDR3 CSAREDREVGYTF. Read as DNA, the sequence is TGCAGTGCTAGAGAAGACAGGGAAGTTGGCTACACCTTC.